The 15 T cell receptor beta chains below were found in one sample sequenced in a study of T cells in Graves' hyperthyroidism and ophthalmopathy. RNA transcripts yielded amplified TCR beta CDR3 regions. The study used the HTBI primer set for a first-round RT-PCR of the TCR CDR3. One entry per CDR3 protein results from TCRdb running MiXCR on the multiplex PCR reads. The sample gives about 250,000 distinct CDR3 sequences, approximately 23% of which show up once; around 40% is in the top ten. Sequenced input: blood. Every receptor here comes from a woman in her thirties or forties with Graves' ophthalmopathy.

This clonotype has a count of ten or more. The V and J genes are TRBV12-3 or TRBV12-4 and TRBJ2-5, with TRBD2 as a possible D gene (6 bases). Between the trimmed V and J ends, which lost 7 bases and 0 bases, there was a span of 15 bases. The CDR3 consists of 15 residues. In DNA, the CDR3 is TGTGCCAGCAACCGGGACTCCGACTACCAAGAGACCCAGTACTTC. Protein sequence: CASNRDSDYQETQYF.

This clonotype was observed once. The V call is TRBV28, the J call TRBJ1-5; no clear D gene. Between the trimmed V and J ends, which lost 3 bases and 1 base, there was a span of 13 bases. The CDR3 sequence is 16 residues long. CDR1 and CDR2 from the germline V gene are MDHEN and SYDVKM. CDR3 in DNA: TGTGCCAGCAGTTTGATCGCCCGTATAAGCAATCAGCCCCAGCATTTT. Protein sequence: CASSLIARISNQPQHF.

This clonotype showed up many times. The genes are TRBV27 and TRBJ1-1, with 10 bases aligning to TRBD1. V lost 1 base to trimming and J lost 9 bases; unmatched junction nucleotides: 11. Germline V gene lookup returns CDR1 MNHEY and CDR2 SMNVEV (reference sequence). This CDR3 comprises 16 residues. In DNA form, the CDR3 reads TGTGCCAGCAGTTTATTAAACCCCGGGACAGGGGCTAAAGCTTTCTTT. Translating gives CASSLLNPGTGAKAFF.

This chain joins TRBV12-5 and TRBJ2-5, with 11 nucleotides matching TRBD2. This CDR3 has 16 residues. Unmatched junction bases numbered 8, after V lost 3 bases and J lost 5 bases. Germline loops: CDR1 LGHNT, CDR2 FRNRAP. CDR3 protein: CASGFSGGASLETQYF. CDR3 DNA sequence: TGTGCTAGTGGTTTTAGCGGGGGGGCGTCATTGGAGACCCAGTACTTC.

The sample holds many counts of this clonotype. The J gene is TRBJ1-1, the V gene TRBV30; the D is unclear. Germline V gene data show CDR1 as GTSNPN and CDR2 as SVGIG (reference sequence). Between the trimmed V and J ends, which lost 8 bases and 0 bases, there was a span of 13 bases. The CDR3 is 13 amino acids. The CDR3 nucleotides read TGTGCCCCAAGTCAGCGATTGAACACTGAAGCTTTCTTT. Encoded protein: CAPSQRLNTEAFF.

This clonotype was recorded at least ten times. The gene calls are TRBV27 and TRBJ2-5; 11 bases align to TRBD2. V shed 1 base, J shed 6 bases, and the junction held 7 bases outside the gene matches. The CDR3 spans 16 residues. Per germline, CDR1 MNHEY and CDR2 SMNVEV (reference sequence). CDR3 in amino acids: CASSLLAGGPIKTQYF. CDR3 bases: TGTGCCAGCAGTTTATTAGCGGGAGGGCCGATAAAGACCCAGTACTTC.

The sample holds many counts of this clonotype. The chain uses TRBV27 and TRBJ1-1; D is unresolved. V gave up 3 bases and J gave up 0 bases, with 8 bases separating them. Looked up from germline, CDR1 is MNHEY and CDR2 is SMNVEV (reference sequence). The CDR3 spans 14 residues. The DNA for the CDR3 is TGTGCCAGCAGTTTTGAAGGTATGAACACTGAAGCTTTCTTT. It yields the protein CASSFEGMNTEAFF.

This clonotype was observed at least ten times. This chain links TRBV15 with TRBJ2-7, with 8 bases identical to TRBD2. The CDR3 has 15 amino acids. Germline V lookup: CDR1 LNHNV, CDR2 YYDKDF (reference sequence). Losses at the gene ends were 4 bases for V and 3 bases for J; bases not matched to a gene: 8. The DNA of the CDR3 is TGTGCCACCAGCAAGGAACTAGCGGACCTCTACGAGCAGTACTTC. This encodes CATSKELADLYEQYF.

This clonotype was seen ten or more times. This chain uses TRBV15 with TRBJ1-5; D uncertain. CDR3 size: 14 residues. V lost 5 bases to trimming and J lost 2 bases, with 10 bases between them. Germline-derived CDR1 and CDR2 are LNHNV and YYDKDF (reference sequence). The CDR3, as DNA: TGTGCCACCAGCGAGGTACGGGGCAATCAGCCCCAGCATTTT. Its translation: CATSEVRGNQPQHF.

This clonotype was seen repeatedly, ten times or more. V gene TRBV7-9 combines with J gene TRBJ2-7, with 13 bases aligning to TRBD2. The V segment lost 1 base and the J segment 6 bases; nucleotides outside the gene matches: 6. This CDR3 region has 16 residues. Germline V gene sequence: CDR1 SEHNR, CDR2 FQNEAQ (reference sequence). CDR3 sequence: CASSLDTSGRAAEQYF. The DNA for the CDR3 is TGTGCCAGCAGCTTAGATACTAGCGGGAGGGCAGCCGAGCAGTACTTC.

This clonotype occurred many times. The V gene is TRBV15, the J gene TRBJ2-1; D perhaps matches TRBD2 (6 bases). The CDR3 is made up of 13 amino acids. Trimming cost V 0 bases and J 9 bases, with 9 bases left between them. Germline assignment: CDR1 LNHNV and CDR2 YYDKDF (reference sequence). CDR3 region: CATSRDRRGEQFF. CDR3 coding DNA: TGTGCCACCAGCAGAGATCGGCGGGGTGAGCAGTTCTTC. Full variable domain (rest looked up from reference TRBV15 and TRBJ2-1): DAMVIQNPRYQVTQFGKPVTLSCSQTLNHNVMYWYQQKSSQAPKLLFHYYDKDFNNEADTPDNFQSRRPNTSFCFLDIRSPGLGDTAMYLCATSRDRRGEQFFGPGTRLTVL.

This clonotype has at least ten counts. The CDR3: CASSYSRTGVTGELFF. CDR3 DNA: TGTGCCAGCAGCTATTCGAGGACAGGGGTCACCGGGGAGCTGTTTTTT. The rearrangement links TRBV11-2 to TRBJ2-2, with 9 bases aligning to TRBD1. The ends lost 4 bases at V and 4 bases at J; junction bases unmatched: 7. Germline-derived CDR1 and CDR2 are SGHAT and FQNNGV. The CDR3 runs to 16 residues.

Many counts were recorded for this clonotype. The chain couples TRBV11-2 to TRBJ2-7; 8 nucleotides align to TRBD1. The length of the CDR3 is 16 residues. V shed 1 base and J 2 bases; nucleotides not matched to a gene: 7. CDR1 and CDR2 from the germline V gene are SGHAT and FQNNGV. The CDR3 reads CASSLGTGRWTYEQYF. CDR3 sequence (DNA): TGTGCCAGCAGCTTAGGGACAGGGCGGTGGACCTACGAGCAGTACTTC.

Only a few counts were recorded for this clonotype. A much more abundant neighbour one base away suggests this may be a read error. A read error is likely, as this CDR3 ends without the conserved phenylalanine or tryptophan. The rearrangement links TRBV30 to TRBJ1-2; a weak D match, TRBD1 (5 bases). Germline CDR1 reads GTSNPN; CDR2 reads SVGIG (reference sequence). Trimming took off 1 base at V and 2 bases at J, with 5 bases between the two ends. The CDR3 extends over 12 amino acids. Here the CDR3 reads CAWSGTNYGYTS. CDR3 nucleotide sequence: TGTGCCTGGAGTGGGACAAACTATGGCTACACCTCC.

The chain joins TRBV29-1 to TRBJ2-2, with TRBD1 matching over 8 bases. V shed 4 bases, J shed 0 bases, and the junction held 1 base outside the gene matches. The CDR3 contains 14 residues. Germline CDR1 is SQVTM and CDR2 is ANQGSEA. The CDR3 protein is CSVAQGANTGELFF. CDR3 bases: TGCAGCGTTGCACAGGGGGCGAACACCGGGGAGCTGTTTTTT.